One T cell receptor beta chain is described in this entry. The protocol was immunoSEQ multiplex PCR, while the TCRdb copy is restricted to in-frame clones and leaves out a portion. The sample contains about 140,000 clones, roughly 89% of which appear only once. These data are taken from a study of control samples from healthy donors and cancer patients. The germline CDR1 and CDR2 sequences are MNHEY and SVGAGI. The CDR3 spans 15 residues. V lost 6 bases, J lost 2 bases, and 4 bases stayed unmatched. The receptor's source is a man aged 30 to 39 in good health. V and J are TRBV6-5 and TRBJ2-3; 11 nucleotides match TRBD2. Sequenced material: blood. CDR3 in amino acids: CASRLAGGPTDTQYF. The DNA of the CDR3 is TGTGCCAGCAGGCTAGCGGGAGGACCCACAGATACGCAGTATTTT.